The following is a T cell receptor (beta chain) sequence with its context. The CDR3 totals 14 residues. Germline V lookup: CDR1 MNHEY, CDR2 SVGAGI. Trimming stripped 6 bases from V and 1 base from J, with 12 bases between. TCRdb reanalysed the RT-PCR reads using MiXCR and keeps one entry per CDR3 protein. The data hold more than 600,000 distinct CDR3 sequences, with 12% to 15% observed a single time. The material sequenced was memory CD4+ T cells from blood. The gene calls are TRBV6-5 and TRBJ2-5; D is uncertain. The TCR was taken from a female donor in good health, serving as a healthy control. CDR3 bases: TGTGCCAGCAGGCGCGGACCATTCCAAGAGACCCAGTACTTC. This sequence encodes CASRRGPFQETQYF.